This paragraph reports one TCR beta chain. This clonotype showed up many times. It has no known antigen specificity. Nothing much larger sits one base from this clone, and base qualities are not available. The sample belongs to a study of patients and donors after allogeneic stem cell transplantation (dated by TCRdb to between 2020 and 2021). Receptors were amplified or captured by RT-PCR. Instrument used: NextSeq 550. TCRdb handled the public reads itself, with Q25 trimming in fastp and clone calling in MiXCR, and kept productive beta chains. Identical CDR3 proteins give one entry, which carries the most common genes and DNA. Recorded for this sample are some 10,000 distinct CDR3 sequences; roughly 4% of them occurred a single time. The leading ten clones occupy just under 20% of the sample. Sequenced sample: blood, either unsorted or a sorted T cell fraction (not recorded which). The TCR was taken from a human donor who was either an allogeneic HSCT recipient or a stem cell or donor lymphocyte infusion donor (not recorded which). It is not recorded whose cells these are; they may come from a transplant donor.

The nucleotide sequence reads as follows: TGTGCCAGCAGTTTAGTGGGACAGGGCTGGGATACGCAGTATTTT. Translation gives CASSLVGQGWDTQYF. The sequence is built from TRBV27 and TRBJ2-3, with TRBD1 matching 9 junction bases. In the germline V gene (reference sequence), CDR1 corresponds to MNHEY and CDR2 to SMNVEV. The junction shows trimming of 2 bases on V and 6 bases on J, and the gene matches do not reach 6 bases of it. CDR3 length: 15 amino acids, cysteine to phenylalanine. CDR3 DNA only is kept here, 45 bases in frame from base 1.